These T cell receptor beta chains were read from a single sample in a study of T-cell memory formation after mild COVID-19. TCRdb called the 5' RACE reads again in MiXCR, with one record for every CDR3 protein. The table includes 210,000 or so distinct CDR3 sequences, approximately 20% detected once. Sequencing was performed on PBMCs or a T cell subset sorted from them (not recorded which). Receptors were obtained from an adult woman who had mild COVID-19 (a few samples of this study predate the infection). Cell type and time point are not known. The CDR3 runs from the conserved cysteine through the conserved F or W. A D gene is named only where the DNA matches it firmly. The size field is filled for only some rows; it gives once, few, many or a size class.

V gene	J gene	D gene	clone size	CDR3 DNA	CDR3 protein
TRBV5-1	TRBJ1-6	.	.	TGCGCCAGCAGCTTATCCGGGTCCCAAGAGTCACCCCTCCACTTT	CASSLSGSQESPLHF
TRBV30	TRBJ1-2	.	once	TGTGCCTGGAGTGCTGGGGCGGACAGTGCGAGGAACTATGGCTACACCTTC	CAWSAGADSARNYGYTF
TRBV10-3	TRBJ2-1	TRBD1	few	TGTGCCATCACCAGGCAGGGGGCAAGGAATGAGCAGTTCTTC	CAITRQGARNEQFF
TRBV4-1	TRBJ2-3	.	.	TGCGCCAGCAGCCAAGATCTCTTTGGCTTTACGGGACCTATGCAGTATTTT	CASSQDLFGFTGPMQYF
TRBV7-6	TRBJ1-2	.	many	TGTGCCAGCAGCGCAGGGACCGCGAGGGGCTACACCTTC	CASSAGTARGYTF
TRBV4-2	TRBJ2-3	TRBD2	.	TGTGCCAGCAGCCTAACCCTAGCGGGGGCCCGCACAGATACGCAGTATTTT	CASSLTLAGARTDTQYF
TRBV20-1	TRBJ1-1	.	few	TGCAGTGCTAGTTCGGGGGCAGCACGAAACACTGAAGCTTTCTTT	CSASSGAARNTEAFF
TRBV5-1	TRBJ1-1	.	few	TGCGCCAGCAGGAAGAACACTGAAGCTTTCTTT	CASRKNTEAFF
TRBV19	TRBJ1-1	.	.	TGTGCCAGCTCAAACAGGTGGGAGAACACTGAAGCTTTCTTT	CASSNRWENTEAFF
TRBV9	TRBJ2-5	TRBD2	.	TGTGCCAGCAGCGTAGGGTCTAGCGGGGGGGCCGGGGAGACCCAGTACTTC	CASSVGSSGGAGETQYF
TRBV30	TRBJ2-3	TRBD2	.	TGTGCCTGGAGTCTCGGAGGGCGGGGGGCGATTGATACGCAGTATTTT	CAWSLGGRGAIDTQYF
TRBV7-2	TRBJ1-5	.	.	TGTGCCAGCAGCTTAATGGGTGATCAGCCCCAGCATTTT	CASSLMGDQPQHF
TRBV6-5	TRBJ1-1	.	.	TGTGCCAGCAGTTACCAGGCTAGGAACACTGAAGCTTTCTTT	CASSYQARNTEAFF
TRBV7-9	TRBJ2-1	.	many	TGTGCCAGCAGCTACTCACGACAGAGCACCGGGGTGGGATCCTACAATGAGCAGTTCTTC	CASSYSRQSTGVGSYNEQFF
TRBV24-1	TRBJ2-2	.	.	TGTGCCACCAGTGATTTAGCCATAAACACCGGGGAGCTGTTTTTT	CATSDLAINTGELFF
TRBV11-3	TRBJ2-5	TRBD1	.	TGTGCCAGCAGCTCCTACAGGGGTCGGGAGACCCAGTACTTC	CASSSYRGRETQYF
TRBV29-1	TRBJ2-1	.	.	TGCAGCGTTGCATGGAGGGGGCTAAATGAGCAGTTCTTC	CSVAWRGLNEQFF
TRBV14	TRBJ2-7	.	.	TGTGCCAGCAGCCAAGTTAACAGCTACGAGCAGTACTTC	CASSQVNSYEQYF
TRBV7-9	TRBJ2-2	.	many	TGTGCCAGCAGCCCCGGCACTAGCAAGGCCGGGGAGCTGTTTTTT	CASSPGTSKAGELFF
TRBV24-1	TRBJ2-3	.	.	TGTGCCACCAGTGATTTGCTCTTCGGCGGACGGCCGTGCACAGATACGCAGTATTTT	CATSDLLFGGRPCTDTQYF
TRBV28	TRBJ2-7	TRBD2	.	TGTGCCAGCGCCCCACCGGGACTAGCGGGAGCAGCCTCCTACGAGCAGTACTTC	CASAPPGLAGAASYEQYF
TRBV10-3	TRBJ2-3	.	.	TGTGCCGCCTCCCTTTCCAAGGGAGATACGCAGTATTTT	CAASLSKGDTQYF
TRBV5-1	TRBJ2-3	.	many	TGCGCCAGCAGCTTGAGGGAGCTTAAGATAGATACGCAGTATTTT	CASSLRELKIDTQYF
TRBV4-2	TRBJ2-7	TRBD2	.	TGTGCCAGCAGCCAATCCCAACCCCCAGCGGGGTCCTACGAGCAGTACTTC	CASSQSQPPAGSYEQYF
TRBV7-9	TRBJ1-2	.	few	TGTGCCAGCAGCTCCCTACAGGGCAACTATGGCTACACCTTC	CASSSLQGNYGYTF
TRBV12-3/TRBV12-4	TRBJ1-3	.	.	TGTGCCAGCAGCGCCGGGGGGGGCCGGAACACCATATATTTT	CASSAGGGRNTIYF
TRBV7-7	TRBJ2-5	TRBD2	many	TGTGCTAGCAGCGGGTCTTGGGGGGGTCAAGAGACCCAGTACTTC	CASSGSWGGQETQYF
TRBV7-8	TRBJ2-7	.	many	TGTGCCAGCAGCTTCGGGCACAACTATTACGAGCAGTACTTC	CASSFGHNYYEQYF
TRBV18	TRBJ1-6	.	few	TGTGCCAGCTCACCAGGGGGCTATTCACCCCTCCACTTT	CASSPGGYSPLHF
TRBV12-3/TRBV12-4	TRBJ1-5	TRBD1	few	TGTGCCAGCAGTTCCCGGACAGGGAACAATCAGCCCCAGCATTTT	CASSSRTGNNQPQHF
TRBV3-1	TRBJ2-3	.	.	TGTGCCAGCAGCCCCGGGACGAAACGACGCACAGATACGCAGTATTTT	CASSPGTKRRTDTQYF
TRBV20-1	TRBJ1-2	.	.	TGCAGTGCTAGAGGAGGGGGTGACCTAGCTAACTATGGCTACACCTTC	CSARGGGDLANYGYTF
TRBV12-3/TRBV12-4	TRBJ1-1	TRBD1	.	TGTGCCAGCAGTTCAGGGGGACAGCGGAACACTGAAGCTTTCTTT	CASSSGGQRNTEAFF
TRBV9	TRBJ2-7	.	.	TGTGCCAGCAGCGCGCGAGGAGGGGCAGATCCATCCTACGAGCAGTACTTC	CASSARGGADPSYEQYF
TRBV5-1	TRBJ1-3	.	few	TGCGCCAGCAGACCCTCGGCCGGGGGGAGGAACACCATATATTTT	CASRPSAGGRNTIYF
TRBV12-3/TRBV12-4	TRBJ1-6	.	few	TGTGCCAGCAGTCCCCCGGGGGGGACGAATTCACCCCTCCACTTT	CASSPPGGTNSPLHF
TRBV7-8	TRBJ2-3	.	.	TGTGCCAGCAGCTTAGGAGGGAGTGACACAGATACGCAGTATTTT	CASSLGGSDTDTQYF
TRBV20-1	TRBJ2-4	.	.	TGCAGTGCTAGTGAGGTCCCACTTCTAGCCAAAAACATTCAGTACTTC	CSASEVPLLAKNIQYF
TRBV12-3/TRBV12-4	TRBJ2-7	TRBD2	few	TGTGCCAGCAGTAGTTCGACTAGCGGATACTACGAGCAGTACTTC	CASSSSTSGYYEQYF
TRBV6-5	TRBJ1-1	.	few	TGTGCCAGCAGTTACTGGAGGGCGGCAATGAACACTGAAGCTTTCTTT	CASSYWRAAMNTEAFF
TRBV29-1	TRBJ1-1	.	.	TGCAGCGTTGAAGCCCAGGGCCGGATGGCTTTCTTT	CSVEAQGRMAFF
TRBV27	TRBJ1-5	TRBD1	.	TGTGCCACTAGGACAGGGAACAATCAGCCCCAGCATTTT	CATRTGNNQPQHF
TRBV5-1	TRBJ2-2	.	few	TGCGCCAGCAGCCCGTTACAGTTAGACACCGGGGAGCTGTTTTTT	CASSPLQLDTGELFF
TRBV20-1	TRBJ2-7	.	few	TGCAGTGCATTCTCTGGACCACCTTACGAGCAGTACTTC	CSAFSGPPYEQYF
TRBV20-1	TRBJ2-7	.	.	TGCAGTGCTACCGGGTCCTTTCCCTACGAGCAGTACTTC	CSATGSFPYEQYF
TRBV3-1	TRBJ2-1	.	.	TGTGCCAGCAGCCACACAGGGATAAACAATGAGCAGTTCTTC	CASSHTGINNEQFF
TRBV10-3	TRBJ2-3	.	.	TGTGCCATCAGTGAACGGGGAGTTACAGATACGCAGTATTTT	CAISERGVTDTQYF
TRBV3-1	TRBJ1-1	.	.	TGTGCCAGCAGCCCCCTGGCAACGGTCACTGAAGCTTTCTTT	CASSPLATVTEAFF
TRBV9	TRBJ1-5	TRBD1	.	TGTGCCAGCAGCGTTGGGACAGTCAATCAGCCCCAGCATTTT	CASSVGTVNQPQHF
TRBV7-2	TRBJ1-1	.	.	TGTGCCAGCAGCCCCGGCGGGGGGGCCCATAGGAACACTGAAGCTTTCTTT	CASSPGGGAHRNTEAFF
TRBV6-5	TRBJ1-4	.	.	TGTGCCAGCAGTTCGGGGCAGAAGAAACTGTTTTTT	CASSSGQKKLFF
TRBV3-1	TRBJ2-7	.	few	TGTGCCAGCAGCCCCGGGGTAGATGGCCACGAGCAGTACTTC	CASSPGVDGHEQYF
TRBV19	TRBJ2-3	TRBD2	many	TGTGCCAGTAGAGCGGCTAGCGGGAGAGCAGATACGCAGTATTTT	CASRAASGRADTQYF
TRBV7-2	TRBJ1-2	.	few	.	CASSLWAFGSTF